A selection of T cell receptor beta chains follows, all from one sample in a study of early T cells in non-severe SARS-CoV-2 infection. TCRdb itself ran the 5' RACE reads through MiXCR, one entry per CDR3 protein. The table includes some 59,000 distinct CDR3 sequences, roughly 8.8% detected once. Specimen: whole blood. Source of these receptors: an adult who was a healthcare worker with PCR-confirmed SARS-CoV-2 infection or an uninfected control (not recorded which). Both conserved end residues are part of each CDR3. A D gene is named only where the DNA matches it firmly. Clone size, where shown, is once, few, many, or a class for clones that have expanded.

TRBV7-9	TRBJ2-3	.	.	TGTGCCAGCAGTCCTAGGAGTGGCGCAGATACGCAGTATTTT	CASSPRSGADTQYF
TRBV19	TRBJ1-2	.	.	TGTGCCAGTACAAACAGTCCGTCTCCTGGCTACACCTTC	CASTNSPSPGYTF
TRBV7-9	TRBJ2-3	.	few	TGTGCCAGCAGCCTTTTCCCCCGGGCAGATACGCAGTATTTT	CASSLFPRADTQYF
TRBV2	TRBJ1-1	.	many	TGTGCCAGCCGACCTCAAGCGTACAGAGGTTCTGAAGCTTTCTTT	CASRPQAYRGSEAFF
TRBV28	TRBJ2-6	TRBD1	few	TGTGCCAGCATTTCCAGGGGGCGTGGGGCCAACGTCCTGACTTTC	CASISRGRGANVLTF
TRBV20-1	TRBJ1-2	.	.	TGCAGTGCTAGCGGGCAGGGCCTCTATGGCTACACCTTC	CSASGQGLYGYTF
TRBV5-1	TRBJ2-1	.	many	TGCGCCAGCAGAATCACGGACCCCAATGAGCAGTTCTTC	CASRITDPNEQFF
TRBV7-3	TRBJ2-1	.	.	TGTGCCAGCAGCTTAACCCGGGAAGACAATGAGCAGTTCTTC	CASSLTREDNEQFF
TRBV19	TRBJ2-7	.	many	TGTGCCAGTCTCTCCCGTCAGGGCCCTCCCTACGAGCAGTACTTC	CASLSRQGPPYEQYF
TRBV9	TRBJ1-3	.	many	TGTGCCAGCAGCACTAGGACCGCCGCTGGAAACACCATATATTTT	CASSTRTAAGNTIYF
TRBV12-3/TRBV12-4	TRBJ2-2	TRBD2	few	TGTGCCAGCAGGCGGCTAGCGGTGAACACCGGGGAGCTGTTTTTT	CASRRLAVNTGELFF
TRBV14	TRBJ2-1	.	many	TGTGCCAGCAGCCAAGAAAGGGGTGCAGCAAATGAGCAGTTCTTC	CASSQERGAANEQFF
TRBV29-1	TRBJ1-4	.	many	TGCAGCGCCACCAGTCACCCGGGACACCTCGTGGATTCTAATGAAAAACTGTTTTTT	CSATSHPGHLVDSNEKLFF
TRBV4-1	TRBJ1-4	.	.	TGCGCCAGCAGCAGTGGGGCCTCAACTAATGAAAAACTGTTTTTT	CASSSGASTNEKLFF
TRBV10-1	TRBJ1-6	.	.	TGCGCCAGCAGTGAAAACCCCTTT	CASSENPF
TRBV7-3	TRBJ2-1	.	few	TGTGCCAGCAGCGCTACCGACTACAATGAGCAGTTCTTC	CASSATDYNEQFF
TRBV13	TRBJ2-5	.	.	TGTGCCAGCAGGAGGGGCCAAGAGACCCAGTACTTC	CASRRGQETQYF
TRBV18	TRBJ2-1	.	few	TGTGCCAGCTCAGGAAATTGGGATGAGCAGTTCTTC	CASSGNWDEQFF
TRBV5-1	TRBJ2-3	.	many	TGCGCCAGCAGCTTAGGCTCGGCAAGTCGGGCAGATACGCAGTATTTT	CASSLGSASRADTQYF
TRBV12-3/TRBV12-4	TRBJ1-1	.	many	TGTGCCAGCACCCAGGGACCTGAAGCTTTCTTT	CASTQGPEAFF
TRBV7-6	TRBJ2-5	TRBD1	many	TGTGCCAGCAGCTCCCCGGGACAGTTAGAGACCCAGTACTTC	CASSSPGQLETQYF
TRBV10-3	TRBJ1-2	.	.	TGTGCCATCAGCGACACGGACACCTACTATGGCTACACCTTC	CAISDTDTYYGYTF